The 21 T cell receptor beta chains listed next were all sequenced from one sample in a study of T cell changes during pregnancy in multiple sclerosis. TCRdb's copy holds only in-frame clones and misses some; the assay was immunoSEQ multiplex PCR. Here the sample spans some 85,000 clones, around 94% being singletons. The source was peripheral blood, collected in the third trimester of pregnancy. These receptors were obtained from a female donor with multiple sclerosis, enrolled in a pregnancy study.

The chain joins TRBV6-5 to TRBJ1-2; 7 nucleotides match TRBD1. This CDR3 has 15 residues. CDR1 MNHEY and CDR2 SVGAGI come from the germline V gene. J was trimmed by 2 bases and V by 5 bases; bases with no gene match: 8. This CDR3 is CASSKTGSTNYGYTF. CDR3 nucleotide sequence: TGTGCCAGCAGTAAGACAGGGTCCACCAACTATGGCTACACCTTC.

The chain links TRBV27 to TRBJ2-6; the D gene is possibly TRBD2 (6 bases). Germline CDR1 is MNHEY and CDR2 is SMNVEV (reference sequence). There are 15 residues in the CDR3. V was clipped by 2 bases and J by 4 bases, with 9 bases between them. CDR3 nucleotides: TGTGCCAGCAGTTTAAGGAGGGACGGGGCCAACGTCCTGACTTTC. Its translation is CASSLRRDGANVLTF.

The V and J genes are TRBV19 and TRBJ2-3, with 7 bases aligning to TRBD1. V was pared by 5 bases and J by 2 bases, with 4 bases of the junction left unmatched. Germline V gene lookup returns CDR1 LNHDA and CDR2 SQIVND (reference sequence). The length of the CDR3 is 14 residues. CDR3 amino acids: CASSVGQNTDTQYF. In nucleotides, the CDR3 is TGTGCCAGTAGTGTGGGACAGAACACAGATACGCAGTATTTT.

The rearrangement joins TRBV5-1 to TRBJ1-5, with D possibly matching TRBD1 (5 bases). This CDR3 contains 14 residues. Germline V gene lookup returns CDR1 SGHRS and CDR2 YFSETQ. V lost 4 bases and J 4 bases, leaving 12 bases between the germline ends. This CDR3 is CASSLSGTNQPQHF. Here the CDR3 DNA reads TGCGCCAGCAGCCTAAGCGGGACTAATCAGCCCCAGCATTTT.

The chain has TRBV4-3 and TRBJ2-1; D is perhaps TRBD1 (5 bases). V lost 4 bases and J lost 5, with 15 bases in between. This CDR3 is built from 15 residues. CDR1 and CDR2 (germline): LGHNA, YSLEER. In DNA, the CDR3 is TGCGCCAGCAGCCGAATACTGGGGCGGCACAATGAGCAGTTCTTC. This gives the protein CASSRILGRHNEQFF.

This chain uses TRBV5-1 with TRBJ1-1; D gene uncertain. Germline V gene lookup returns CDR1 SGHRS and CDR2 YFSETQ. This CDR3 is 16 amino acids long. V was shortened by 0 bases and J by 1 base, with 13 bases between the two germline ends. The CDR3 DNA follows: TGCGCCAGCAGCTTGGCTTCAGTCTCGGGGAACACTGAAGCTTTCTTT. Translated: CASSLASVSGNTEAFF.

The chain is built from TRBV5-6 and TRBJ1-1; 8 bases line up with TRBD1. Germline V gene data show CDR1 as SGHDT and CDR2 as YYEEEE. V dropped 2 bases and J dropped 1; count of bases not matched to a gene: 4. The CDR3 consists of 15 residues. The CDR3, as DNA: TGTGCCAGCAGCTTCGGGGGGACAGGGAACACTGAAGCTTTCTTT. The encoded protein is CASSFGGTGNTEAFF.

This clone occurred once. The rearrangement uses TRBV23-1 and TRBJ1-4, with TRBD1 identical over 10 bases. TRBV23-1 has ORF status, its function being uncertain. Losses at the gene ends were 0 bases for V and 7 bases for J; bases not matched to a gene: 2. The CDR3 sequence is 15 residues long. CDR3 loop: CASSQSGQGGEKLFF. The CDR3 region has the DNA TGCGCCAGCAGTCAATCCGGACAGGGGGGTGAAAAACTGTTTTTT.

The chain recombines TRBV6-1 with TRBJ2-7, with 9 bases aligning to TRBD1. The V gene end was trimmed by 3 bases and the J gene end by 1 base; junction bases not matched to a gene: 4. This CDR3 has 15 amino acids. CDR1 is MNHNS and CDR2 is SASEGT in the germline V gene. CDR3 nucleotides: TGTGCCAGCAGTGAGGGACAGGGCCTGTCCTACGAGCAGTACTTC. Translated, it gives CASSEGQGLSYEQYF.

The chain is built from TRBV6-1 and TRBJ2-7, with D possibly being TRBD1 (5 bases). This CDR3 spans 14 amino acids. Trimming cost V 5 bases and J 6 bases, with 17 bases left between them. Per germline, CDR1 MNHNS and CDR2 SASEGT. The CDR3 loop reads CASSRAGQNSEQYF. CDR3 nucleotide sequence: TGTGCCAGCAGTAGGGCAGGGCAAAATAGCGAGCAGTACTTC.

This chain joins TRBV18 and TRBJ1-2; no definite D call. This CDR3 has 15 amino acids. V lost 6 bases and J lost 3, with 17 bases in between. Germline CDR1 and CDR2: KGHSH and LQKENI. CDR3 sequence reads: CASSPNLANDYGYTF. CDR3 coding DNA: TGTGCCAGCTCCCCGAATTTGGCCAATGACTATGGCTACACCTTC.

The rearrangement uses TRBV10-1 and TRBJ2-2, with 7 bases matching TRBD1. The germline V gene encodes CDR1 WNHNN and CDR2 SYGVQD (reference sequence). This CDR3 spans 16 amino acids. The trim removed 0 bases at V and 2 bases at J, leaving 3 bases unmatched. The CDR3 DNA follows: TGCGCCAGCAGTGAGTCGACAGGGACAAACACCGGGGAGCTGTTTTTT. It translates to CASSESTGTNTGELFF.

V is TRBV5-5 and J is TRBJ2-1; the match to TRBD2 covers 7 bases. The germline V gene has CDR1 SGHKS and CDR2 YYEKEE (reference sequence). Trimming cost V 5 bases and J 7 bases; bases outside gene matches: 15. The CDR3 totals 16 residues. In nucleotides, the CDR3 is TGTGCCAGCAGGAACCCGGGAGGTGCCACTGGGAATGAGCAGTTCTTC. Translating gives CASRNPGGATGNEQFF.

The chain joins TRBV27 to TRBJ1-2; TRBD1 is a possible D gene (6 bases). The CDR3 has 13 amino acids. V was pared by 6 bases and J by 5 bases, with 13 bases between. Germline V gives CDR1 MNHEY, CDR2 SMNVEV (reference sequence). The CDR3 protein is CASRKQGAYGYTF. CDR3 bases: TGTGCCAGCAGAAAACAGGGTGCGTATGGCTACACCTTC.

The chain joins TRBV5-1 to TRBJ2-7; 7 bases align to TRBD1. The ends lost 5 bases at V and 7 bases at J; junction bases unmatched: 9. The CDR3 runs to 13 residues. The V gene's germline CDR1 is SGHRS and CDR2 YFSETQ. CDR3 in DNA: TGCGCCAGCAGTCCTACAGGGGTGGAAGAGCAGTACTTC. Amino acid sequence: CASSPTGVEEQYF. The full variable domain, rest sourced from reference TRBV5-1 and TRBJ2-7, is KAGVTQTPRYLIKTRGQQVTLSCSPISGHRSVSWYQQTPGQGLQFLFEYFSETQRNKGNFPGRFSGRQFSNSRSEMNVSTLELGDSALYLCASSPTGVEEQYFGPGTRLTVT.

The chain is built from TRBV28 and TRBJ1-5, with D tentatively TRBD1 (6 bases). Trimming removed 2 bases at V and 11 bases at J, with 16 bases between. Germline V gene data show CDR1 as MDHEN and CDR2 as SYDVKM. There are 14 residues in the CDR3. CDR3 sequence: CASSLGQSIGTQHF. As DNA, the CDR3 is TGTGCCAGCAGTTTAGGACAGTCAATAGGCACCCAGCATTTT.

V is TRBV14 and J is TRBJ1-4, with D possibly being TRBD1 (5 bases). The CDR3 consists of 15 residues. Germline CDR1 is SGHDN and CDR2 is FVKESK. Trimming left V 5 bases short and J 0 bases short, with 10 bases between. DNA of the CDR3: TGTGCCAGCAGCACCTCGGGGGCAACTAATGAAAAACTGTTTTTT. Its protein product is CASSTSGATNEKLFF.

J is TRBJ2-2 and V is TRBV1; TRBD2, the table's D call, was not compared with the DNA. TRBV1 counts as a pseudogene. The CDR3 is 17 residues long. CDR3 DNA: TGCACCAGCAGCCAAGCTATAGCGGAAGCGAACACCGGGGAGCTGTTTTTT. This translates into CTSSQAIAEANTGELFF.

This clone was picked up one time. V usage is TRBV5-1 and J usage is TRBJ1-2; 7 bases map to TRBD1. V shed 0 bases, J shed 3 bases, and the junction held 5 bases outside the gene matches. Germline V gene data show CDR1 as SGHRS and CDR2 as YFSETQ. The CDR3 contains 15 residues. CDR3 amino acids: CASSLGGRGDYGYTF. DNA of the CDR3: TGCGCCAGCAGCTTGGGCGGCAGGGGGGACTATGGCTACACCTTC.

The rearrangement links TRBV27 to TRBJ2-7; D is unresolved. In germline, CDR1 is MNHEY, CDR2 SMNVEV (reference sequence). The V end lost 8 bases, the J end lost 2 bases, and 13 bases lay between the germline ends. CDR3 size: 13 residues. The CDR3 DNA is TGTGCCAGCCAGTCCCACACGACCTACGAGCAGTACTTC. It is translated as CASQSHTTYEQYF.

V is TRBV11-3 and J is TRBJ2-2; 8 bases are a match to TRBD1. Germline lookup yields CDR1 SGHNT and CDR2 YENEEA. Losses at the gene ends were 4 bases for V and 0 bases for J; bases not matched to a gene: 4. This CDR3 is 16 amino acids long. CDR3 sequence (DNA): TGTGCCAGCAGCTCGGGACAGGTTTCGAACACCGGGGAGCTGTTTTTT. Translating it yields CASSSGQVSNTGELFF.